This TCR beta chain emerged from a study of shared clonotypes between healthy human individuals (dated by TCRdb to 2019 to 2021). General notes on the study: Three men and a couple of women, aged 18 to 49 years, made up the cohort. For each donor, CD4 naive and CD4 memory were each given three plates, CD8 naive was given two plates, and CD8 memory was given one plate. Blood TCR repertoires of a handful of healthy adults were deeply sequenced to estimate repertoire size and the extent of clonotype sharing between individuals. Between about 0.9 and 9 billion PBMCs per donor were obtained by leukapheresis. To increase sequencing depth and limit assay-specific biases, TCR repertoire library preparation and sequencing were carried out by different laboratories using diverse techniques. Results the study describes overall, beyond this receptor: The small number of donors limited the genetic and exposure-history diversity represented. Sampling was restricted to blood, and TCR repertoires in tissues likely differ from the TCR repertoires found in blood. Even with the large sequencing depth, rarefaction of the sorted-subset datasets indicated that sequencing was incomplete. Pairwise subsampling indicated that sequencing depth was expected to affect the degree of clonotype sharing among donors. When a few donors were compared, the shared fraction of clonotypes was around 4.6% for naive CD4, about 4% for naive CD8, roughly 2.5% for memory CD4, and roughly 0.43% for memory CD8. Larger estimated clonotype richness was generally found for naive subsets than for memory subsets. Higher generation probabilities were observed for clonotypes shared by all four sorted-subset donors than for non-shared clonotypes.

In the germline V gene (reference sequence), CDR1 corresponds to LNHNV and CDR2 to YYDKDF. V is trimmed back by 5 bases and J by 2 bases, and the junction contains 1 base that no gene match accounts for. There are 13 amino acids in the CDR3, from cysteine to phenylalanine inclusive. The kept DNA is CDR3 alone, 39 bases in frame from the first base. Using the deep immunoSEQ assay, TCR CDR3 regions were amplified from genomic DNA by multiplex PCR. For each cell subset, the extracted genomic DNA was distributed evenly across all wells of several immunoSEQ 96-well plates, and each plate served as one replicate. For sorted subsets, about 200 ng genomic DNA, equal to about 30,000 T cell genomes, was loaded into each replicate PCR. Purified libraries were quantified with a Qubit 3.0 fluorometer, sized on a Bioanalyzer 2100, and re-quantified with the KAPA Library Quantification kit. Each immunoSEQ 96-well plate was sequenced on its own single-read 150-cycle Illumina NextSeq 550 flow cell. On the study's bioinformatics: Because the immunoSEQ output included only junctional sequences and no quality scores, the filtering could not be the same as the filtering used for full-length reads. Sequences were annotated with PyIR, a Python wrapper for IgBLAST v1.9, and V/J genes and CDR3 were assigned using IMGT germline references. Reads with weak V/J assignments (E-value above 1e-6), missing CDR3, stop codons, out-of-frame junctions, or ambiguous translated residues were removed. V3J clonotypes were defined by identical inferred V gene, J gene, and CDR3 amino acid sequence. To compute the percentage overlap between repertoires, the number of shared unique clonotypes was divided by the size of the smaller repertoire. Repertoire richness was assessed with RTK rarefaction, the Chao1 estimator, and Recon v2.1 estimates of unobserved clonotypes. Generation probabilities for all TCRbeta clonotypes obtained by the gDNA method from a handful of donors were computed using OLGA. TCRdb took over this immuneACCESS table, retaining in-frame rearrangements with V and J assigned. Such tables are incomplete; in checked studies, under half of the missing clones stem from an unresolved V gene, and the remainder is unexplained. V and J calls and clone size are given by that table; D and trimming were obtained from the DNA. For this sample there are over 1.4 million clones; about 96% appear just once. In total, the top ten clones hold 1.2% of the sample.

Donors were healthy HIV-negative adults with no recently reported acute infections or vaccinations. Only Caucasian adults living in Nashville, Tennessee, USA were represented among the donors. CD4+ T cells were enriched through magnetic negative selection, after which naive cells were positively selected on CD45RA and the remaining negative fraction served as the memory subset. After blood collection by leukapheresis, PBMCs were isolated using Ficoll-Histopaque density gradient centrifugation and then cryopreserved in the vapor phase of liquid nitrogen. Analytical flow cytometry was used to check the purity and quantity of each magnetically sorted T cell population. Genomic DNA was isolated from every sorted fraction and measured by UV absorbance on a Nanodrop 2000c. With regard to this clone: Its antigen is not yet known. No much larger clone exists at a distance of one base, and base qualities are not known.

The sequencing input was naive CD4+ T cells sorted from blood. This specimen's cell subset or site label, per the study, means: CD45RA+ positively selected. This sequence was found in a man aged 25 to 40 in good health. This chain is built from TRBV15 and TRBJ1-2; TRBD1 matches 8 bases in the middle. The nucleotides are TGTGCCACCAGCGGGGACAGGAACTATGGCTACACCTTC. Its protein is CATSGDRNYGYTF.